Listed here is a single TCR beta chain. Its specificity is not known. The data were taken from a study of shared clonotypes between healthy human individuals. Points from the study as a whole: Around 5% was the fraction of naive CD4 clonotypes found shared across a few donors.

Positively selected for CCR7, the CD45RO-negative cells used as naive CD8 cells excluded terminally differentiated effector memory CD45RA+ cells. Some clones are missing from TCRdb's copy, which holds only in-frame ones; the method was immunoSEQ multiplex PCR. The data contain 1.5 million to 2.5 million clones, about 95% of them singletons. This TCR derives from a man younger than 30 in good health. Sequenced: naive CD8+ T cells sorted from blood.

The DNA of the CDR3 is TGTGCCATCGGTGGAAACACCATATATTTT. Translating it yields CAIGGNTIYF. The chain joins TRBV28 to TRBJ1-3; D remains ambiguous. Per germline, CDR1 MDHEN and CDR2 SYDVKM. V was shortened by 10 bases and J by 3 bases, with 4 bases between the two germline ends. This CDR3 region has 10 residues.